A single T cell receptor beta chain is shown here with its context. The specificity of this receptor is unknown. No clone much larger than this one lies a single base away; base qualities are absent. The data were obtained in a study of blood T cell repertoires in COVID-19 (dated by TCRdb to the early 2020s). Notes on the research overall: Samples covering the acute and convalescent phases of COVID-19 were provided by collaborators in the United States, Italy and Spain. The material from the prospective study consisted of cDNA or gDNA derived from T cells, B-cell-depleted T cells, or PBMCs. The dataset comprised deeply sampled blood TCRbeta repertoires from subjects exposed to, actively infected with, or recovered from COVID-19. The repertoires were released in a freely available public database meant as a resource for research on the immune response to SARS-CoV-2. The samples were drawn from two sources: the first 160 participants of the ongoing ImmuneRACE study, and 1,254 subjects contributed by 6 global collaborators. A de-identified subject ID, COVID-19 status, age in years and sex were almost always included in the sample metadata. Where available, HLA class I and class II types were taken from metadata supplied by the sample provider and were not determined by assay-based typing.

TCRbeta CDR3 regions were amplified from genomic DNA by means of the immunoSEQ Assay, a bias-controlled multiplex PCR. Per the authors' processing: The number of nucleated cells in each sample was estimated from the amplification of reference gene primers within the assay. Sequence reads were collapsed and filtered to measure the absolute abundance of every unique TCRbeta CDR3 rearrangement. For each sample, productive Simpson clonality was calculated as the square root of Simpson's diversity index over productive rearrangements. What TCRdb holds here is the immuneACCESS table cut down to in-frame rearrangements. Part of the clones is not present; checked against another copy, under half of the missing clones reflect an unresolved V gene, and the others are unexplained. That table gives V, J and clone size, and the DNA gave D and trimming. This sample has tens of thousands of clones in its table, and roughly 91% of those were observed once. The top ten constitute over 11% of the sample.

Overall results and qualifications from the work: Clinical and demographic metadata were provided uncurated, with the amount varying by source and participant.

The CDR3 has 15 amino acids, counting the end cysteine and phenylalanine. The kept DNA is CDR3 alone, 45 bases in frame from the first base. Deletion took 5 bases off V and 0 bases off J, with a span of 11 bases between the germline ends. CDR1 and CDR2 were assigned from the germline V gene (reference sequence) as SEHNR and FQNEAQ. Each collaborating institution followed its own protocols to collect whole blood in K2EDTA tubes. For TCRbeta analysis, collaborator samples were shipped as frozen whole blood, as isolated PBMCs, or as DNA extracted from either sample type. The chain is encoded by TRBV7-9 joined to TRBJ1-5; the D gene is not confidently resolved. Sequencing was carried out using peripheral blood. This TCR derives from a man aged 70-80 years with active or convalescent COVID-19. The nucleotide sequence is TGTGCCAGCAGCCAAGGAGATTATAGCAATCAGCCCCAGCATTTT. It encodes CASSQGDYSNQPQHF.